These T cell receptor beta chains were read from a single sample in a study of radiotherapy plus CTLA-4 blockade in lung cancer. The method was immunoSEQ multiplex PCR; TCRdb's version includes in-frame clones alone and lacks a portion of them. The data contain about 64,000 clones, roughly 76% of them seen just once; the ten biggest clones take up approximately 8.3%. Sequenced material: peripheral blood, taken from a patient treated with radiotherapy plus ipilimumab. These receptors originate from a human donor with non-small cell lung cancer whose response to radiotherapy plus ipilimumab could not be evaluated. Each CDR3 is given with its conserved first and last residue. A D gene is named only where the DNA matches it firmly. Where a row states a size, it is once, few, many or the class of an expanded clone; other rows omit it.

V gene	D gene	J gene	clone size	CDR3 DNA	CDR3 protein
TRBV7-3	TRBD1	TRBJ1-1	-	TGTGCCAGCAGCACACAGGGGGCGCCAGGCTCTTGGGTGAACACTGAAGCTTTCTTT	CASSTQGAPGSWVNTEAFF
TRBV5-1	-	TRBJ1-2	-	TGCGCCAGCAGCGAAGGACTTTATGGGGAATCCTATGGCTACACCTTC	CASSEGLYGESYGYTF
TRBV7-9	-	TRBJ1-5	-	TGTGCCAGCAGCTACGGGGTTTATCAGCCCCAGCATTTT	CASSYGVYQPQHF
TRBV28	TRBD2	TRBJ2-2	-	TGTGCCAGCAATCCAGCGGGGGACACCGGGGAGCTGTTTTTT	CASNPAGDTGELFF
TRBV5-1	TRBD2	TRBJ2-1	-	TGCGCCAGCAGCTTTAGCGGGGGGCCGAGCTCCTACAATGAGCAGTTCTTC	CASSFSGGPSSYNEQFF
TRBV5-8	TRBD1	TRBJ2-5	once	TGTGCCAGCAGCTTGGTCTCAGGGGGTGAGACCCAGTACTTC	CASSLVSGGETQYF
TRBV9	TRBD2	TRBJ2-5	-	TGTGCCAGCAGCGTAGGTTTGGGGGGGACGGGAGAGACCCAGTACTTC	CASSVGLGGTGETQYF
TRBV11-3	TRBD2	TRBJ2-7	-	TGTGCCAGCAGCTTGGGACTAGCGGCCTACGAGCAGTACTTC	CASSLGLAAYEQYF
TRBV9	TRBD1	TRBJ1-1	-	TGTGCCAGCAGCGTACAGGGGGAAGGTGAAGCTTTCTTT	CASSVQGEGEAFF
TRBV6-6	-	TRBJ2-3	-	TGTGCCAGCACCCCCCCGGGCACAGATACGCAGTATTTT	CASTPPGTDTQYF
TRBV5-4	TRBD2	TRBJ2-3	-	TGTGCCAGCAGCCCTCTAGCGGGGGGAATCACAGATACGCAGTATTTT	CASSPLAGGITDTQYF
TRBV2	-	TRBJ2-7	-	TGTGCCAGCCGAGCCTACGAGCAGTACTTC	CASRAYEQYF
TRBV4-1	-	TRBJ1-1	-	TGCGCCAGCAGCCAAGGGCCCAGACAGAACACTGAAGCTTTCTTT	CASSQGPRQNTEAFF
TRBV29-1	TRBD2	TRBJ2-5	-	TGCAGCGTTGACCCCGTGGGACTAGGGGAGACCCAGTACTTC	CSVDPVGLGETQYF
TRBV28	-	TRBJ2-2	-	TGTGCCAGCAGTTTAGTCAGCGGATACACCGGGGAGCTGTTTTTT	CASSLVSGYTGELFF
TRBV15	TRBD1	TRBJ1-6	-	TGTGCCACCAGCAGTGAACAGGGGGCCCGTAATTCACCCCTCCACTTT	CATSSEQGARNSPLHF
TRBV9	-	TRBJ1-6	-	TGTGCCAGCAGGAGCTCCTATAATTCACCCCTCCACTTT	CASRSSYNSPLHF
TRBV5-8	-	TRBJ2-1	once	TGTGCCAGCAGCTTCACTAGTTGGGTTGTATCGCAGTTCTTC	CASSFTSWVVSQFF
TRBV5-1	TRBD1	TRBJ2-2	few	TGCGCCAGCAGGAGGCAGGGGGCTAACACCGGGGAGCTGTTTTTT	CASRRQGANTGELFF
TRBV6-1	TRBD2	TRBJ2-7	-	TGTGCCAGCAGCGCCCGACTAGCGGCGACCTACGAGCAGTACTTC	CASSARLAATYEQYF
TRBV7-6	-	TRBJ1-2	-	TGTGCCAGCAGCTTAGTTGGGGGGTTATATGGCTACACCTTC	CASSLVGGLYGYTF
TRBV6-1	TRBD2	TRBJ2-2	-	TGTGCCAGCAGTGATTTGGCGGGAGTTACCGGGGAGCTGTTTTTT	CASSDLAGVTGELFF
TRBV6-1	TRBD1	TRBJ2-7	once	TGTGCCAGCAGTGGACAGGGTTTCTCCTACGAGCAGTACTTC	CASSGQGFSYEQYF
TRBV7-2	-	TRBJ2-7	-	TGTGCCAGCAGCTTACAAGGTTCATGGGCCCCGATCTCCTACGAGCAGTACTTC	CASSLQGSWAPISYEQYF
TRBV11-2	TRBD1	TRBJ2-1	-	TGTGCCAGCAGCACTCCGGGACAGGGGGACGTCTATGAGCAGTTCTTC	CASSTPGQGDVYEQFF
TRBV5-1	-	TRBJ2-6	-	TGCGCCAGCAGCTTTGACACCCACTCTGGGGCCAACGTCCTGACTTTC	CASSFDTHSGANVLTF
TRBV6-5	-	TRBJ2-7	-	TGTGCCAGCAGCCGCGCTCGAGAGGCCTACGAGCAGTACTTC	CASSRAREAYEQYF
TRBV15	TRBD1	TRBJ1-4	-	TGTGCCACCAGCACAGGGACAGGGGGCTTGAGTGAAAAACTGTTTTTT	CATSTGTGGLSEKLFF
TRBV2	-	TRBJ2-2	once	TGTGCCAGCAGTCCGACATCGAACACCGGGGAGCTGTTTTTT	CASSPTSNTGELFF
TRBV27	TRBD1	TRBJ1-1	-	TGTGCCAGCAGTGGGACAGGTGAAGCTTTCTTT	CASSGTGEAFF
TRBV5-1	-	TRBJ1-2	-	TGCGCCAGCAGCTTGGCGGTACAGACACGTTATGGCTACACCTTC	CASSLAVQTRYGYTF
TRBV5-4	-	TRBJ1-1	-	TGTGCCAGCAGCTTGAATGTGGACGGGAACACTGAGGCTTTCTTT	CASSLNVDGNTEAFF